The source of this T cell receptor beta chain is a study of blood T cell repertoires in COVID-19. In the authors' workflow: Reference gene primer amplification in the assay estimated nucleated cell counts. Using immunoSEQ multiplex PCR, the repertoire was profiled, and TCRdb retains in-frame clones only, with some absent. The D gene and trimming were derived from the DNA, and the V and J assignments and clone size from that table. The sample has roughly 300,000 clones; 85% to 90% are singletons. The CDR3 extends over 17 amino acids. The germline V gene encodes CDR1 MGHDK and CDR2 SYGVNS. The age range of participants was about 18 to 90 years, with residence in more than 20 US areas. Clinical history as reported by participants underpinned cohort assignment. Recovered Cohort 3 donors showed two negative PCRs, clearance, or symptom resolution. This clone was counted once.

The sequenced material came from PBMCs or T cells enriched from blood (not recorded which). The origin of this receptor is a man aged 25-45 years who had recovered from COVID-19. V gene TRBV25-1 combines with J gene TRBJ1-1; 7 bases align to TRBD1. This CDR3 is CVRAGASSVPNRGEAFF. The CDR3 DNA sequence: TGTGTCCGGGCCGGTGCCAGCAGTGTACCGAACAGGGGTGAAGCTTTCTTT.